Each of the 20 T cell receptor beta chains below was sequenced from the same sample in a study of T cell repertoires in cytomegalovirus infection. Via MiXCR, TCRdb re-called the reads, giving one row per CDR3 protein. The data show 510,000 or so distinct CDR3 sequences, around 27% seen once. Sequenced sample: PBMCs. All receptors derive from a human donor in good health (CMV status not recorded). Some clones in this sample may be carry-over from other donors' samples.

V usage is TRBV29-1 and J usage is TRBJ2-1; 16 nucleotides align to TRBD2. Germline CDR1 and CDR2: SQVTM and ANQGSEA. With 8 bases clipped from V and 6 bases from J, the junction kept 4 bases outside the gene matches. The CDR3 length is 14 residues. The DNA for the CDR3 is TGCAGCACCGGGACTAGCGGGGGGGGCAATGAGCAGTTCTTC. It codes for CSTGTSGGGNEQFF.

V usage is TRBV27 and J usage is TRBJ2-1; tentative D call: TRBD2 (7 bases). Trimming removed 5 bases from V and 8 bases from J, with 22 bases in between. The CDR3 is 16 residues long. Germline CDR1 MNHEY, CDR2 SMNVEV (reference sequence). For the CDR3, the DNA is TGTGCCAGCAGTCCCCAAGCGGGCGGGGGCGTCTATGAGCAGTTCTTC. As protein: CASSPQAGGGVYEQFF.

This clonotype was observed a few times. This chain joins TRBV10-3 and TRBJ2-7; 14 nucleotides align to TRBD2. Per germline, CDR1 ENHRY and CDR2 SYGVKD. The CDR3 runs to 13 residues. V lost 10 bases and J lost 4; bases outside the gene matches: 3. For the CDR3, the DNA is TGTGCCACGAGGACTAGCGGGGGGTACGAGCAGTACGTC. This translates into CATRTSGGYEQYV.

This clonotype was observed a handful of times. The rearrangement links TRBV6-2 or TRBV6-3 to TRBJ2-3; D may match TRBD1 or TRBD2 (5 bases each). This CDR3 spans 14 amino acids. V gave up 6 bases and J gave up 1 base, with 11 bases separating them. From germline, CDR1 is MNHEY and CDR2 SVGEGT. The CDR3 loop reads CASRITGRTDTQYF. Written as DNA, the CDR3 is TGTGCCAGCAGGATAACGGGGCGCACAGATACGCAGTATTTT.

This clonotype has more than one count but fewer than ten. The chain couples TRBV30 to TRBJ1-1; TRBD1 is a possible D gene (6 bases). CDR3 length: 13 amino acids. With 0 bases removed from V and 3 bases from J, the gap between germline ends came to 8 bases. Germline CDR1 is GTSNPN and CDR2 is SVGIG (reference sequence). This CDR3 reads CAWSVYRDTEAFF. For the CDR3, the DNA is TGTGCCTGGAGTGTATACAGGGACACTGAAGCTTTCTTT.

This chain connects TRBV6-6 to TRBJ2-1; D unresolved. This CDR3 spans 15 amino acids. V was pared by 6 bases and J by 8 bases, with 20 bases between. Germline V gives CDR1 MNHNY, CDR2 SVGAGI (reference sequence). Here the CDR3 reads CASSASLQRLYEQFF. In nucleotides, the CDR3 is TGTGCCAGCAGCGCCAGCCTTCAGAGATTGTATGAGCAGTTCTTC.

The chain carries TRBV15 and TRBJ1-1; D gene ambiguous. CDR3 length: 12 amino acids. The germline V gene has CDR1 LNHNV and CDR2 YYDKDF (reference sequence). Deletions cut 4 bases from V and 3 bases from J, with 6 bases between. The CDR3 DNA reads as TGTGCCACCAGCACCCGGGACACTGAAGCTTTCTTT. The encoded protein is CATSTRDTEAFF.

This clonotype was observed a handful of times. CDR3 sequence: CASSFRKLAGGYTDTQYF. The CDR3 coding sequence is TGTGCCAGCAGCTTCCGGAAACTAGCGGGAGGATACACAGATACGCAGTATTTT. This chain links TRBV7-8 with TRBJ2-3; 12 nucleotides agree with TRBD2. CDR1 is SGHVS, CDR2 FQNEAQ, per germline. With V trimmed by 3 bases and J by 2 bases, 9 bases remained unmatched. The CDR3 has 18 amino acids.

The V gene is TRBV27, the J gene TRBJ2-1; 8 positions match TRBD2. V dropped 5 bases and J dropped 4; count of bases not matched to a gene: 13. This CDR3 spans 17 amino acids. Germline CDR1 is MNHEY and CDR2 is SMNVEV (reference sequence). Written as DNA, the CDR3 is TGTGCCAGCAGTCAAGTCTCTACTAGCGGAATATACAATGAGCAGTTCTTC. Protein: CASSQVSTSGIYNEQFF.

With respect to this clonotype: An end of the junction differs from the germline gene, which may be a read error. The chain uses TRBV4-1 and TRBJ2-1, with D unclear. The germline V gene has CDR1 MGHRA and CDR2 YSYEKL. The CDR3 runs to 16 residues. The CDR3 region is CASSQESSISYNEQFF. In nucleotides, the CDR3 is TGTGCCAGCAGCCAGGAAAGCTCGATCTCCTACAATGAGCAGTTCTTC.

This clonotype was seen just once. This chain uses TRBV30 with TRBJ2-5; no firm D call. The CDR3 runs 12 residues. The V end lost 2 bases, the J end lost 2 bases, and 6 bases lay between the germline ends. Germline-derived CDR1 and CDR2 are GTSNPN and SVGIG (reference sequence). For the CDR3, the DNA is TGTGCCTGGAGTCGTGGTCAAGAGACCCAGTACTTC. Encoded protein: CAWSRGQETQYF.

This clonotype was recorded a few times. The chain has TRBV19 and TRBJ1-2; D unclear. Trimming cost V 0 bases and J 4 bases, with 12 bases left between them. This CDR3 is built from 15 residues. Germline assignment: CDR1 LNHDA and CDR2 SQIVND (reference sequence). The CDR3 DNA follows: TGTGCCAGTAGTATAGATCGCCCACCGGGCTATGGCTACACCTTC. This sequence encodes CASSIDRPPGYGYTF.

This clonotype appeared a single time. This sequence joins TRBV28 and TRBJ2-1, with TRBD2 identical over 14 bases. The V segment lost 7 bases and the J segment 8 bases; nucleotides outside the gene matches: 7. The CDR3 has 15 amino acids. CDR1 is MDHEN, CDR2 SYDVKM, per germline. As DNA, the CDR3 is TGTGCCAGCAAGCCGGGACTAGCGGGAGCATATGAGCAGTTCTTC. Protein: CASKPGLAGAYEQFF.

The chain links TRBV4-1 to TRBJ1-6, with TRBD1 matching 7 bases. V was pared by 0 bases and J by 6 bases, with 5 bases of the junction left unmatched. The germline gives CDR1 MGHRA, CDR2 YSYEKL. This CDR3 region has 16 residues. CDR3 residues: CASSQDAGQPNSPLHF. CDR3 coding DNA: TGCGCCAGCAGCCAAGACGCGGGACAGCCTAATTCACCCCTCCACTTT.

The sample holds a few counts of this clonotype. The chain recombines TRBV28 with TRBJ2-7; TRBD2 is a possible D gene (6 bases). The CDR3 consists of 14 residues. V gave up 2 bases and J gave up 9 bases, with 17 bases separating them. Germline V CDR1 and CDR2: MDHEN, SYDVKM. The DNA of the CDR3 is TGTGCCAGCAGTTTACATCCAGAGACTAGAGGGCAGTACTTC. It specifies CASSLHPETRGQYF.

The chain is built from TRBV6-5 and TRBJ2-1; TRBD2 agrees at 9 bases. This CDR3 region has 14 residues. The J segment lost 7 bases and the V segment lost 4 bases, leaving 5 bases of the junction unmatched. Germline CDR1 MNHEY, CDR2 SVGAGI. As DNA, the CDR3 is TGTGCCAGCAGTTCTCTAGCGGGATTGAATGAGCAGTTCTTC. This gives the protein CASSSLAGLNEQFF.

CDR3 nucleotides: TGTGCCAGCAGTTTAAGTAGGTCAGGGAGGGATCCCACCTTC. Translated: CASSLSRSGRDPTF. The gene calls are TRBV28 and TRBJ1-2, with D maybe TRBD1 (5 bases). The V end lost 2 bases, the J end lost 13 bases, and 20 bases lay between the germline ends. Germline lookup yields CDR1 MDHEN and CDR2 SYDVKM. This CDR3 comprises 14 residues.

This clonotype was picked up many times. V usage is TRBV7-2 and J usage is TRBJ1-1, with 7 bases lining up with TRBD1. The V and J ends lost 5 bases and 4 bases, in that order; junction bases with no gene match: 10. This CDR3 region has 15 residues. Germline V lookup: CDR1 SGHTA, CDR2 FQGNSA. The CDR3 nucleotides read TGTGCCAGCAGCCAATCTGCGACAGGGAGCACTGAAGCTTTCTTT. Translated: CASSQSATGSTEAFF.

The chain recombines TRBV7-9 with TRBJ2-1; 7 nucleotides match TRBD1. The CDR3 extends over 12 amino acids. V lost 5 bases and J lost 9; bases outside the gene matches: 4. Germline CDR1 is SEHNR and CDR2 is FQNEAQ (reference sequence). DNA for the CDR3: TGTGCCAGCAGCCGACAGGGTGGTGAGCAGTTCTTC. The encoded protein is CASSRQGGEQFF.

The chain is built from TRBV3-1 and TRBJ2-5; D call uncertain. The CDR3 extends over 12 amino acids. V was trimmed by 2 bases and J by 1 base, leaving 2 bases between them. Germline V gene lookup returns CDR1 LGHDT and CDR2 YNNKEL (reference sequence). The CDR3 reads CASSQIQETQYF. In nucleotides, the CDR3 is TGTGCCAGCAGCCAAATCCAAGAGACCCAGTACTTC.